This T cell receptor beta chain was obtained from a study of T cells after yellow fever vaccination. Only a few counts were recorded for this clonotype. CDR1 and CDR2 from the germline V gene are SGHKS and YYEKEE (reference sequence). J lost 9 bases, V lost 3 bases, and 6 bases had no gene match. The CDR3 runs 14 residues. TCRdb re-analysed the 5' RACE reads in MiXCR, keeping a single row per CDR3 protein. The table includes 100,000 to 150,000 distinct CDR3 sequences, 13% to 15% detected once. This TCR derives from a man aged 18 to 29 who received the YFV17D yellow fever vaccine. The chain combines TRBV5-5 with TRBJ1-6; 7 bases are shared with TRBD1. The sequencing used CD8+ T cells sorted from PBMCs, collected 5 days after the yellow fever booster vaccination. CDR3: CASSSTGWSSPLHF. In DNA, the CDR3 is TGTGCCAGCAGCTCGACAGGGTGGAGTTCACCCCTCCACTTT. The variable domain in full, completed from reference TRBV5-5 and TRBJ1-6, reads DAGVTQSPTHLIKTRGQQVTLRCSPISGHKSVSWYQQVLGQGPQFIFQYYEKEERGRGNFPDRFSARQFPNYSSELNVNALLLGDSALYLCASSSTGWSSPLHFGNGTRLTVT.